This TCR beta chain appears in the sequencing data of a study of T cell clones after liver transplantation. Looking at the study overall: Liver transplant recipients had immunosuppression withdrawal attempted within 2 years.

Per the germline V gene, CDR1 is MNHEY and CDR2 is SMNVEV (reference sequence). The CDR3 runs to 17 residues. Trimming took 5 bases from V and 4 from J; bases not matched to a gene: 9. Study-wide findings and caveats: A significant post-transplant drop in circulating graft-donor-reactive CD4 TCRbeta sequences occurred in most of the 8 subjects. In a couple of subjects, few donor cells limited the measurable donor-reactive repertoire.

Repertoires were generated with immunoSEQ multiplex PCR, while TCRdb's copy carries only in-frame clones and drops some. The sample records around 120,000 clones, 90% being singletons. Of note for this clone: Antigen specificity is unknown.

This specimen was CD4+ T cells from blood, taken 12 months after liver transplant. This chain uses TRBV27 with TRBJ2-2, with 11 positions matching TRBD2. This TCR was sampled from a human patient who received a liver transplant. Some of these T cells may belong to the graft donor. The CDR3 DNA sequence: TGTGCCAGCAGTCCTAGAGCGACTAGCGGGGCCACCGGGGAGCTGTTTTTT. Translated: CASSPRATSGATGELFF.